This entry lists 5 T cell receptor beta chains sequenced from one sample in a study of metastatic and nonmetastatic thyroid tumors. Among the patients, none had received any treatment before thyroid surgery. Using MiXCR, TCRdb reanalyzed the PCR reads. Seen here are approximately 41,000 clones, around 28% observed once, and the top ten hold around 9.6%. The material sequenced was blood. The receptors stem from a male donor with papillary thyroid cancer or a benign thyroid nodule (not recorded which). Some clones in this sample may be carry-over from other donors' samples.

The rearrangement joins TRBV25-1 to TRBJ2-7; the match to TRBD1 covers 8 bases. Germline V gives CDR1 MGHDK, CDR2 SYGVNS. This CDR3 has 15 amino acids. V was pared by 2 bases and J by 9 bases, with 12 bases of the junction left unmatched. CDR3 DNA: TGTGCCAGCAGTGAAGCCGGGACAGGCGCTTCCCCGCAGTACTTC. Protein sequence: CASSEAGTGASPQYF.

This clone showed up many times. The gene calls are TRBV19 and TRBJ1-5; D perhaps matches TRBD1 (5 bases). Trimming took off 5 bases at V and 3 bases at J, with 14 bases between the two ends. The CDR3 contains 15 residues. From germline, CDR1 is LNHDA and CDR2 SQIVND (reference sequence). The CDR3 coding sequence is TGTGCCAGTAGTCCCCGGGACTTACTCAATCAGCCCCAGCATTTT. Its translation: CASSPRDLLNQPQHF.

Note on this clone: Here the CDR3 omits its conserved ending phenylalanine or tryptophan, so a read error is the likely source. CDR3 nucleotides: TGTGCCAGCAGCTTCGGACAGGCGATCCTAGCGATAGAGACATACGAGCAGTACTCC. It codes for CASSFGQAILAIETYEQYS. V is TRBV5-4 and J is TRBJ2-7; TRBD1 might be the D (7 bases). Trimming took off 2 bases at V and 4 bases at J, with 28 bases between the two ends. The CDR3 loop spans 19 amino acids. Germline loops: CDR1 SGHNT, CDR2 YYREEE (reference sequence).

Note on this clone: A read error may be the cause here, since a much bigger clone is one base away. The V and J genes are TRBV4-1 and TRBJ2-3; D gene ambiguous. In germline, CDR1 is MGHRA, CDR2 YSYEKL. This CDR3 spans 16 amino acids. Trimming removed 1 base at V and 8 bases at J, with 19 bases between. Here the CDR3 DNA reads TGCGCCAGCAGCCAAGGGCCCAGTTGGGCGTTGTGTACGCAGTATTTT. Its protein product is CASSQGPSWALCTQYF.

This clone was found many times. The chain is built from TRBV5-1 and TRBJ2-3, with D maybe TRBD1 (5 bases). Trimming took 9 bases from V and 0 from J, leaving 14 bases between them. Germline V gene data show CDR1 as SGHRS and CDR2 as YFSETQ. The CDR3 consists of 14 residues. CDR3 loop: CATGIGASTDTQYF. The DNA of the CDR3 is TGCGCCACTGGAATAGGGGCTAGCACAGATACGCAGTATTTT.